One T cell receptor (beta chain) is described in this entry. Its antigen is as yet unknown. Replicate PCRs from sorted subsets contained around 200 ng DNA, which is tens of thousands of T cell genomes. Original methodology: Owing to the provision of junction-only sequences devoid of quality scores by immunoSEQ, filtering differed. Repertoires were generated with immunoSEQ multiplex PCR, while TCRdb's copy carries only in-frame clones and drops some. Clonal size and the V and J genes are those of that table, whereas D and trimming came from the DNA. The sample contains around 1.4 million clones, about 98.5% of which appear only once. The V end lost 5 bases, the J end lost 8 bases, and 24 bases lay between the germline ends. The CDR3 has 16 amino acids. CDR1 is MNHEY, CDR2 SMNVEV, per germline (reference sequence). The data derive from a study of shared clonotypes between healthy human individuals. Points from the study as a whole: Clonotypes which were not shared had lower generation probabilities than clonotypes that all four donors shared. Sampling covered blood only; tissue repertoires likely differ.

The specimen sequenced was naive CD4+ T cells sorted from blood. The subset was: CD45RA+ positively selected. V is TRBV27 and J is TRBJ1-2; D is uncertain. This sequence originates from a man aged 25-40 years in good health. CDR3 in amino acids: CASSPGIGPNIRGYTF. CDR3 in DNA: TGTGCCAGCAGTCCCGGTATAGGGCCCAACATACGGGGCTACACCTTC.